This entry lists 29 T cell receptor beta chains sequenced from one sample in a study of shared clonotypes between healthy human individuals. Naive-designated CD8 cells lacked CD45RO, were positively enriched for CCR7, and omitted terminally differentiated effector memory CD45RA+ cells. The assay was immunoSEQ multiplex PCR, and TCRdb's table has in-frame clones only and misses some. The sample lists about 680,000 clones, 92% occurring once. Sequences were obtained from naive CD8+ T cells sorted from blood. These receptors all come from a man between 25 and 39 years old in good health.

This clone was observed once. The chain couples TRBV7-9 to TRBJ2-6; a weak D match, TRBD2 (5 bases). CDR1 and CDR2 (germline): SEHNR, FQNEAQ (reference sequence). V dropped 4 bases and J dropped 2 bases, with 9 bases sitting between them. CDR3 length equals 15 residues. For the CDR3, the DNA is TGTGCCAGCAGCTCACTAGTTGCTGGGGCCAACGTCCTGACTTTC. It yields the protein CASSSLVAGANVLTF.

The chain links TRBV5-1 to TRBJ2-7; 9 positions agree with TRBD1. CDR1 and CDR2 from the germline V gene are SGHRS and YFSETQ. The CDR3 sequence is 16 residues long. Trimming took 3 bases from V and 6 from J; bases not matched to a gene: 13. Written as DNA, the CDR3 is TGCGCCAGCAGCTGGACAGGGGCCGTTACGGGAGGCGAGCAGTACTTC. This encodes CASSWTGAVTGGEQYF.

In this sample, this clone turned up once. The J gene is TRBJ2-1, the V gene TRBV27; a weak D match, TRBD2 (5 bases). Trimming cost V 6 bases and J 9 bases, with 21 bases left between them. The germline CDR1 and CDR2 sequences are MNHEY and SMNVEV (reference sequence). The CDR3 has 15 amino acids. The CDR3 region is CASSILRVEVVEQFF. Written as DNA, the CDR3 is TGTGCCAGCAGCATTTTGCGGGTGGAGGTAGTTGAGCAGTTCTTC.

The CDR3 sequence is CASSPQGARGEAFF. The CDR3 DNA is TGTGCCAGCAGCCCACAGGGGGCGAGGGGTGAAGCTTTCTTT. The rearrangement joins TRBV7-9 to TRBJ1-1; 9 bases align to TRBD1. Trimming at V came to 5 bases and at J to 7 bases, leaving 8 bases not matched to a gene. The CDR3 has 14 residues. Per germline, CDR1 SEHNR and CDR2 FQNEAQ (reference sequence).

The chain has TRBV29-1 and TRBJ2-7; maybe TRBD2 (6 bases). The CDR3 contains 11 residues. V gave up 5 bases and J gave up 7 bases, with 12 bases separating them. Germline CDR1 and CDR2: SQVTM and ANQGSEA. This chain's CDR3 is CSVLEGPEQYF. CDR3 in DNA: TGCAGCGTTCTGGAGGGGCCGGAGCAGTACTTC.

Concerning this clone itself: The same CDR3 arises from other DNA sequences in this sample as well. DNA of the CDR3: TGCGGGGGGAGCGTGAGCACAGATACGCAGTATTTT. Translating gives CGGSVSTDTQYF. The chain links TRBV29-1 to TRBJ2-3, with D possibly matching TRBD2 (6 bases). The CDR3 has 12 residues. Germline loops: CDR1 SQVTM, CDR2 ANQGSEA.

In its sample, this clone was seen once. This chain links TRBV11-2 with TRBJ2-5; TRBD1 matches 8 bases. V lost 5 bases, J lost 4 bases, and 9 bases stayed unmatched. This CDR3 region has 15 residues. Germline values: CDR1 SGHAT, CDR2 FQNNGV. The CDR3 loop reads CASSAHRGAGETQYF. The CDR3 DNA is TGTGCCAGCAGCGCCCACAGGGGGGCAGGAGAGACCCAGTACTTC. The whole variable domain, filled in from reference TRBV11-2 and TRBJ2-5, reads EAGVAQSPRYKIIEKRQSVAFWCNPISGHATLYWYQQILGQGPKLLIQFQNNGVVDDSQLPKDRFSAERLKGVDSTLKIQPAKLEDSAVYLCASSAHRGAGETQYFGPGTRLLVL.

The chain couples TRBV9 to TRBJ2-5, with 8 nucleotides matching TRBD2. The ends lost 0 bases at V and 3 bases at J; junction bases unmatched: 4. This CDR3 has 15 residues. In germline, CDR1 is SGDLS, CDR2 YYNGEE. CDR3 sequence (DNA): TGTGCCAGCAGCGTAGGTGGGACTAGGAAAGAGACCCAGTACTTC. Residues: CASSVGGTRKETQYF.

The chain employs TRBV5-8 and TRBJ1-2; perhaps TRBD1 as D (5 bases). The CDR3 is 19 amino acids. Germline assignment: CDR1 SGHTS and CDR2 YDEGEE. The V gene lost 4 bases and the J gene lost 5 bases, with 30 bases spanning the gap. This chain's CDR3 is CASSPRASGWMGPFYGYTF. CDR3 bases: TGTGCCAGCAGCCCACGCGCATCAGGGTGGATGGGGCCTTTTTATGGCTACACCTTC.

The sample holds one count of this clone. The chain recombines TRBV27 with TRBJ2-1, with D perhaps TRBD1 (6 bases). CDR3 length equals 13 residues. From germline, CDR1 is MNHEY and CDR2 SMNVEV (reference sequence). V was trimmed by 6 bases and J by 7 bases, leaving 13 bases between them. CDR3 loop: CASRPGVPNEQFF. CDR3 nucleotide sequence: TGTGCCAGCAGGCCAGGGGTACCGAATGAGCAGTTCTTC.

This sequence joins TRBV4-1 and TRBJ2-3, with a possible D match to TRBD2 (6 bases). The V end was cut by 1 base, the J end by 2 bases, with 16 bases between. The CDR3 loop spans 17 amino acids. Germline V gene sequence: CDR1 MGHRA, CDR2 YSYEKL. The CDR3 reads CASSQGSILASTDTQYF. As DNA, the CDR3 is TGCGCCAGCAGCCAAGGTTCGATACTAGCCTCCACAGATACGCAGTATTTT.

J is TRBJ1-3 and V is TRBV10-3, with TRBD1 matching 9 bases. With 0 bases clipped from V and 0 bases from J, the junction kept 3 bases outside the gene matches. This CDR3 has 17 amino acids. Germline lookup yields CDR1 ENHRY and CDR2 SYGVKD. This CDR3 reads CAISESPGQGSGNTIYF. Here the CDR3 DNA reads TGTGCCATCAGTGAGTCGCCGGGACAGGGCTCTGGAAACACCATATATTTT.

In DNA, the CDR3 is TGTGCCAGCAGCTTAGGCACGGGGATTAATCAGCCCCAGCATTTT. Translation: CASSLGTGINQPQHF. The V and J genes are TRBV7-2 and TRBJ1-5; D call uncertain. This CDR3 has 15 residues. CDR1 is SGHTA and CDR2 is FQGNSA in the germline V gene. Trimming shortened V by 1 base and J by 4 bases, and 11 bases separated the two germline ends.

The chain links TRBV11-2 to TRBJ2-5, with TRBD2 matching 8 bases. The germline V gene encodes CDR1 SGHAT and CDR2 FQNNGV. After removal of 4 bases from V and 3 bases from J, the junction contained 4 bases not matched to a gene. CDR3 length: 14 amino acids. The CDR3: CASSYTSGEETQYF. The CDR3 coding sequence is TGTGCCAGCAGCTACACTAGCGGAGAAGAGACCCAGTACTTC.

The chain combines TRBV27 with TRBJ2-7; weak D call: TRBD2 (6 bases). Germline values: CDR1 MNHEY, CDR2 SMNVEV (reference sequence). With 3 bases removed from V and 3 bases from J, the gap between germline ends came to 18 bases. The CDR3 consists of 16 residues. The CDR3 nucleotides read TGTGCCAGCAGTTTCACGCACCGGGAGATTTACTACGAGCAGTACTTC. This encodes CASSFTHREIYYEQYF.

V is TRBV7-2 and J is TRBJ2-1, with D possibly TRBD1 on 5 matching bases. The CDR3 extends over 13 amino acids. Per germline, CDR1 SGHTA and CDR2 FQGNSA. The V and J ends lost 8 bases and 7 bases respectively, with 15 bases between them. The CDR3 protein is CASPSRRGNEQFF. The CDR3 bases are TGTGCCAGCCCCTCTCGAAGGGGAAATGAGCAGTTCTTC.

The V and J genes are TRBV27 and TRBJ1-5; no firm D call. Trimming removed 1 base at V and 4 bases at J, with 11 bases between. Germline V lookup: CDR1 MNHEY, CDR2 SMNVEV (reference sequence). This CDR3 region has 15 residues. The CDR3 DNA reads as TGTGCCAGCAGTTTATTAGCGGGAGCTAATCAGCCCCAGCATTTT. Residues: CASSLLAGANQPQHF.

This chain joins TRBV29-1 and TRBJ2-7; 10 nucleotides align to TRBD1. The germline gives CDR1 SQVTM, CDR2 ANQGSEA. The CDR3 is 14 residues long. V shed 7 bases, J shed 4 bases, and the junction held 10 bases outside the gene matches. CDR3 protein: CSAWGQGMSYEQYF. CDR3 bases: TGCAGCGCCTGGGGACAGGGGATGTCGTACGAGCAGTACTTC.

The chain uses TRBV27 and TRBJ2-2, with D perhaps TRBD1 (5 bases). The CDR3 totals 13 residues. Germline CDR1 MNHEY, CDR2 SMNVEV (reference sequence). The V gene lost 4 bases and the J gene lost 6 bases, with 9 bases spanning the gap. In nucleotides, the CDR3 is TGTGCCAGCAGTTACCAGGGATCCGGGGAGCTGTTTTTT. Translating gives CASSYQGSGELFF.

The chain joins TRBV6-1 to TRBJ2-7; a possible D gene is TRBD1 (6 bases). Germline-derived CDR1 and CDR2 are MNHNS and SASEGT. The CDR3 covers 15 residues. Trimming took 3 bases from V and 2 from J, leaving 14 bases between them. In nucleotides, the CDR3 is TGTGCCAGCAGTGAGGGGGCAGGGGAAACCTACGAGCAGTACTTC. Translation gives CASSEGAGETYEQYF.

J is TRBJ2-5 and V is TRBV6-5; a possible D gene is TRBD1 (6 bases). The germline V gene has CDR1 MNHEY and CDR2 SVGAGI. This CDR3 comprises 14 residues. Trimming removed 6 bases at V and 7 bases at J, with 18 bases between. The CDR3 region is CASSPEPGAMTQYF. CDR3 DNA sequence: TGTGCCAGCAGCCCGGAGCCAGGGGCAATGACCCAGTACTTC.

CDR3 residues: CASSFGAGGTGELFF. The CDR3 DNA sequence: TGTGCCAGCAGCTTCGGGGCGGGAGGGACCGGGGAGCTGTTTTTT. The rearrangement joins TRBV5-4 to TRBJ2-2; 9 bases are a match to TRBD2. Germline trimming cut 2 bases from V and 5 bases from J; bases unmatched to any gene: 4. CDR1 SGHNT and CDR2 YYREEE come from the germline V gene (reference sequence). This CDR3 is 15 amino acids long.

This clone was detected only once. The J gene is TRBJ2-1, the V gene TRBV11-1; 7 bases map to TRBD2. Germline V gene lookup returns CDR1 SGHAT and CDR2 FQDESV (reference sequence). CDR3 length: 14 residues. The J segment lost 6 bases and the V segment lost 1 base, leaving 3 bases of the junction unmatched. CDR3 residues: CASSLGREGNEQFF. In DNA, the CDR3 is TGTGCCAGCAGCTTAGGGAGGGAGGGCAATGAGCAGTTCTTC.

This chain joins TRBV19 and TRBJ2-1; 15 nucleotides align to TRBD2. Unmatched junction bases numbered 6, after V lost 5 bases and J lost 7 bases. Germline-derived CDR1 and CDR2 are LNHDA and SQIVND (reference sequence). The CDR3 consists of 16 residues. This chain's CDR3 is CASSDRTSGRGNEQFF. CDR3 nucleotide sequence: TGTGCCAGTAGTGACAGGACTAGCGGGAGGGGTAATGAGCAGTTCTTC.

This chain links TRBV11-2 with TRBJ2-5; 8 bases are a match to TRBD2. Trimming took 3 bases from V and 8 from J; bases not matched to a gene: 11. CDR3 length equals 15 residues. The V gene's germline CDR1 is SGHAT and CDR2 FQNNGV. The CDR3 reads CASSFSSGTGATQYF. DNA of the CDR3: TGTGCCAGCAGCTTTAGTAGCGGGACGGGCGCAACCCAGTACTTC.

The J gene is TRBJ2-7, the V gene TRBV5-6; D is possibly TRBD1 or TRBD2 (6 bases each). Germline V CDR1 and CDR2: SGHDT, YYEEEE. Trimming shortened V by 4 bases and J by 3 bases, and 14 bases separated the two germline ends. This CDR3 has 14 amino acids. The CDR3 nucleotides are TGTGCCAGCAGCCGCGGGGCAGGGGTCTACGAGCAGTACTTC. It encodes CASSRGAGVYEQYF.

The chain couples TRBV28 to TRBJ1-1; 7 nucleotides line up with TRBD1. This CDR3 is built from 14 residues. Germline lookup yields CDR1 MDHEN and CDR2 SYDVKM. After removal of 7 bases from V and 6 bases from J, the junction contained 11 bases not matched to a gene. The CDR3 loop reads CASTFQGGSAEAFF. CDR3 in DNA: TGTGCCAGCACCTTCCAGGGGGGCTCGGCTGAAGCTTTCTTT.

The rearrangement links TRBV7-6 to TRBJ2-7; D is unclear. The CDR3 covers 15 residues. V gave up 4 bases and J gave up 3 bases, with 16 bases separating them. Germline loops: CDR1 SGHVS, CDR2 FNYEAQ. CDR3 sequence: CASSSYLGVGYEQYF. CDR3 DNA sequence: TGTGCCAGCAGCTCGTACCTTGGAGTGGGCTACGAGCAGTACTTC.

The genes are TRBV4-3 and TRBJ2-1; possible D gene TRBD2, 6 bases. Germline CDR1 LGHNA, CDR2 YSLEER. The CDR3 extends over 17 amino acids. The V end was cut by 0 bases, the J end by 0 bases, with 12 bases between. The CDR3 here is CASSQERLDYSYNEQFF. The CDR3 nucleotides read TGCGCCAGCAGCCAAGAGAGACTAGACTACTCCTACAATGAGCAGTTCTTC.